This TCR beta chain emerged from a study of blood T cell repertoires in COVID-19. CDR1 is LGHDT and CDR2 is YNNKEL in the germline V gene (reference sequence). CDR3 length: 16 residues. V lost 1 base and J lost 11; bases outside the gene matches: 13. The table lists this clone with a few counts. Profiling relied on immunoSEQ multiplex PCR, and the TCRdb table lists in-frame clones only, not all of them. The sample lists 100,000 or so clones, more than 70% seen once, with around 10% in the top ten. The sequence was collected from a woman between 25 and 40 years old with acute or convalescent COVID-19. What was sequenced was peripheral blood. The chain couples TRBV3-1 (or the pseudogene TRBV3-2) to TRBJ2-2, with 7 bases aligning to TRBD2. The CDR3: CASSQVTGGYYGELFF. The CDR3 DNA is TGTGCCAGCAGCCAAGTGACGGGGGGTTACTACGGAGAGCTGTTTTTT.